Given below is one T cell receptor beta chain in context. Per the germline V gene, CDR1 is SGHVS and CDR2 is FQNEAQ. V lost 5 bases and J lost 5; bases outside the gene matches: 12. The CDR3 is 17 amino acids. This table comes from immunoSEQ multiplex PCR, and its TCRdb copy is limited to in-frame clones, with some not included. This table holds 100,000 to 150,000 clones, 75% to 90% found once. This sample was taken from a study of blood T cell repertoires in COVID-19. Turning to the study itself: Acute and convalescent COVID-19 samples came from the United States, Italy and Spain. Sample material is recorded as cDNA or gDNA derived from T cells, B-cell-depleted T cells, or PBMCs.

Sequencing was performed on peripheral blood. This clonotype was sampled from a human donor in a cohort sampled during active COVID-19. This chain connects TRBV7-8 to TRBJ1-5, with 10 bases that match TRBD1. For the CDR3, the DNA is TGTGCCAGCAGCGCGACAGGGGGCTTTTCGATGTATCAGCCCCAGCATTTT. This encodes CASSATGGFSMYQPQHF.